The following is a TCR beta chain sequence with its context. The specificity of this receptor is unknown. No much larger clone exists at a distance of one base, and base qualities are not known. TCRbeta CDR3 regions were amplified from genomic DNA by means of the immunoSEQ Assay, a bias-controlled multiplex PCR. Processing in the source paper ran as follows. The number of nucleated cells in each sample was estimated from the amplification of reference gene primers within the assay. To quantify the absolute abundance of each unique TCRbeta CDR3 rearrangement, sequence reads were collapsed and filtered. For each sample, productive Simpson clonality was calculated as the square root of Simpson's diversity index across productive rearrangements. TCRdb retrieved this table from immuneACCESS and kept in-frame rearrangements only. Not all clones are present; in checked studies, unresolved V genes account for under half, and no reason is known for the remainder. That table furnishes V, J and clone size, whereas the DNA furnished D and trimming. The sample has 35,000 to 45,000 clones on record, about 90% of them singletons. The ten largest clones take up roughly 10% of the sample.

The sample belongs to a study of blood T cell repertoires in COVID-19 (dated by TCRdb to the early 2020s). For the study in its entirety: Collaborator samples came from the United States, Italy and Spain and covered acute and convalescent phases of COVID-19. The material from the prospective study consisted of cDNA or gDNA derived from T cells, B-cell-depleted T cells, or PBMCs. Subjects who had been exposed to COVID-19, were actively infected with it, or had recovered from it provided the deeply sampled blood TCRbeta repertoires that made up the dataset. A freely available public database, intended as a resource for researchers studying the immune response to SARS-CoV-2, is where the repertoires were released. Samples were obtained from the ongoing ImmuneRACE study (first 160 participants) and from 950 to 1,500 subjects provided by 6 global collaborators. The sample metadata nearly always contained a de-identified subject ID, COVID-19 status, age in years and sex. HLA class I and class II types, where available, came from metadata supplied by the sample provider rather than from assay-based typing.

General study outcomes and caveats: How much clinical and demographic metadata was included differed by source and by participant, and the metadata was provided uncurated.

At the junction V is shortened by 1 base and J by 0 bases; bases outside the gene matches: 5. From its cysteine to its phenylalanine, the CDR3 spans 16 amino acids. The kept DNA is CDR3 alone, 48 bases in frame from the first base. CDR1 SGHNT and CDR2 YYREEE are derived from the germline V gene (reference sequence). Whole blood was collected in K2EDTA tubes by collaborating institutions according to the institutions' own protocols. Collaborator samples were shipped for TCRbeta analysis as frozen whole blood, isolated PBMCs, or DNA extracted from either sample type. Sequences were obtained from peripheral blood. The source is a man aged 45-60 years with active COVID-19. The chain is made from TRBV5-4 and TRBJ1-1; TRBD1 aligns with 8 central bases. The CDR3 sequence is CASSLRTGTMNTEAFF. The DNA reads TGTGCCAGCAGCTTGCGGACAGGGACCATGAACACTGAAGCTTTCTTT.